One sample yielded the 20 T cell receptor beta chains listed below, sequenced in a study of blood T cell repertoires in COVID-19. Generated by immunoSEQ multiplex PCR, the TCRdb table keeps only in-frame clones and is missing some. The profile shows about 52,000 clones, approximately 83% of them singletons. Sequencing was done on a sample of peripheral blood. These receptors all come from a man between 65 and 85 years old with active COVID-19.

The chain uses TRBV4-1 and TRBJ2-2, with a tentative D call TRBD1 (5 bases). V was pared by 0 bases and J by 4 bases, with 12 bases between. From germline, CDR1 is MGHRA and CDR2 YSYEKL. The CDR3 is 16 amino acids. The CDR3 coding sequence is TGCGCCAGCAGCCAAGAAGGGGTCCCAGTCACCGGGGAGCTGTTTTTT. Amino acid sequence: CASSQEGVPVTGELFF.

This clone has just one count. The J gene is TRBJ1-4, the V gene TRBV28; 7 bases agree with TRBD1. V dropped 6 bases and J dropped 4; count of bases not matched to a gene: 11. The CDR3 is 16 amino acids. Looked up from germline, CDR1 is MDHEN and CDR2 is SYDVKM. The CDR3 DNA is TGTGCCAGCAGCCGTCCACCGGGACAGAGTAATGAAAAACTGTTTTTT. Translation: CASSRPPGQSNEKLFF.

As for this clone: Other DNA sequences of this sample code for an identical CDR3. The chain is built from TRBV9 and TRBJ1-2, with TRBD1 as a possible D gene (5 bases). Trimming took off 2 bases at V and 6 bases at J, with 11 bases between the two ends. From germline, CDR1 is SGDLS and CDR2 YYNGEE. This CDR3 spans 13 amino acids. The CDR3 DNA sequence: TGTGCCAGCAGCGTCGACCTAGGGGATGGCTACACCTTC. Its protein product is CASSVDLGDGYTF.

This clone was observed once. The V and J genes are TRBV4-2 and TRBJ1-2; possible D gene TRBD1, 6 bases. Germline V CDR1 and CDR2: LGHNA, YNFKEQ. V lost 3 bases to trimming and J lost 4 bases, with 18 bases between them. The CDR3 covers 16 residues. CDR3 nucleotides: TGTGCCAGCAGCCAGTTACCAGGACAGCGGAGCTATGGCTACACCTTC. This translates into CASSQLPGQRSYGYTF.

The gene calls are TRBV18 and TRBJ2-7, with 10 bases that match TRBD1. Germline trimming cut 2 bases from V and 2 bases from J; bases unmatched to any gene: 6. The CDR3 extends over 16 amino acids. Per germline, CDR1 KGHSH and CDR2 LQKENI. CDR3 sequence: CASSPGTGDTPYEQYF. As DNA, the CDR3 is TGTGCCAGCTCACCAGGGACAGGGGACACTCCCTACGAGCAGTACTTC.

The chain couples TRBV28 to TRBJ2-5; TRBD1 agrees at 8 bases. This CDR3 is built from 14 residues. Germline V lookup: CDR1 MDHEN, CDR2 SYDVKM. The V gene end was trimmed by 3 bases and the J gene end by 4 bases; junction bases not matched to a gene: 4. Here the CDR3 reads CASSLTGDGETQYF. CDR3 in DNA: TGTGCCAGCAGTTTGACAGGGGATGGAGAGACCCAGTACTTC.

The J gene is TRBJ2-7, the V gene TRBV9; 8 nucleotides align to TRBD1. CDR3 length equals 15 residues. J was trimmed by 2 bases and V by 3 bases; bases with no gene match: 7. Germline loops: CDR1 SGDLS, CDR2 YYNGEE. The CDR3 region is CASSASAGGPYEQYF. CDR3 nucleotides: TGTGCCAGCAGCGCGAGTGCAGGGGGCCCCTACGAGCAGTACTTC.

The V call is TRBV5-6, the J call TRBJ1-2; possible D gene TRBD1, 5 bases. Trimming took off 0 bases at V and 4 bases at J, with 7 bases between the two ends. Germline V gene sequence: CDR1 SGHDT, CDR2 YYEEEE. The CDR3 is made up of 13 amino acids. CDR3 in DNA: TGTGCCAGCAGCTTGGGACAGCTCTATGGCTACACCTTC. Amino acid sequence: CASSLGQLYGYTF.

The chain carries TRBV9 and TRBJ2-5; 7 bases map to TRBD1. The germline V gene encodes CDR1 SGDLS and CDR2 YYNGEE. V dropped 7 bases and J dropped 5; count of bases not matched to a gene: 11. The CDR3 runs 14 residues. The CDR3 loop is CASGGEGAGETQYF. CDR3 DNA sequence: TGTGCCAGCGGCGGCGAGGGGGCTGGGGAGACCCAGTACTTC.

This sequence joins TRBV3-1 (or the pseudogene TRBV3-2) and TRBJ2-7; 9 nucleotides align to TRBD2. CDR1 is LGHDT and CDR2 is YNNKEL in the germline V gene (reference sequence). The CDR3 spans 14 residues. J was trimmed by 3 bases and V by 1 base; bases with no gene match: 1. The CDR3 here is CASSQGLADYEQYF. The CDR3 nucleotides read TGTGCCAGCAGCCAAGGACTAGCGGACTACGAGCAGTACTTC.

The V gene is TRBV27, the J gene TRBJ2-2, with a weak D call TRBD1 (6 bases). V lost 7 bases and J 4 bases, leaving 13 bases between the germline ends. The CDR3 is made up of 14 amino acids. Germline V gene sequence: CDR1 MNHEY, CDR2 SMNVEV (reference sequence). The CDR3 DNA reads TGTGCCAGCAAAGGCAGGGGTGGCACCGGGGAGCTGTTTTTT. It yields the protein CASKGRGGTGELFF.

The rearrangement links TRBV2 to TRBJ2-7; 9 nucleotides align to TRBD2. Looked up from germline, CDR1 is SNHLY and CDR2 is FYNNEI. V lost 2 bases to trimming and J lost 4 bases; unmatched junction nucleotides: 12. This CDR3 contains 17 residues. The CDR3 region is CASSENSLAGTQYEQYF. The DNA for the CDR3 is TGTGCCAGCAGTGAAAATTCCCTAGCGGGAACCCAATACGAGCAGTACTTC.

The sample holds a few counts of this clone. The V call is TRBV4-1, the J call TRBJ2-1; 7 bases are a match to TRBD1. Germline CDR1 is MGHRA and CDR2 is YSYEKL. This CDR3 has 14 residues. Germline trimming cut 7 bases from V and 3 bases from J; bases unmatched to any gene: 6. The CDR3 DNA reads TGCGCCAGCACCGAAGGGGGCAGCTACAATGAGCAGTTCTTC. It is translated as CASTEGGSYNEQFF.

V usage is TRBV4-1 and J usage is TRBJ2-1, with TRBD1 as a possible D gene (5 bases). Germline CDR1 is MGHRA and CDR2 is YSYEKL. V was trimmed by 5 bases and J by 12 bases, leaving 11 bases between them. The CDR3 consists of 11 residues. CDR3 sequence (DNA): TGCGCCAGCAGCACGCGGACACTGCAGTTCTTC. It translates to CASSTRTLQFF.

The gene calls are TRBV25-1 and TRBJ2-7, with 9 bases that match TRBD1. This CDR3 comprises 14 residues. The germline gives CDR1 MGHDK, CDR2 SYGVNS. Trimming took 2 bases from V and 2 from J; bases not matched to a gene: 1. The DNA of the CDR3 is TGTGCCAGCAGTGAAGGGACAGGGCCCTACGAGCAGTACTTC. Its translation is CASSEGTGPYEQYF.

The chain uses TRBV5-4 and TRBJ2-3, with D possibly being TRBD1 (6 bases). The CDR3 length is 17 residues. V dropped 3 bases and J dropped 3 bases, with 20 bases sitting between them. Germline V gene sequence: CDR1 SGHNT, CDR2 YYREEE (reference sequence). The DNA of the CDR3 is TGTGCCAGCAGCTCGGACAGCGCGCCGCCGAGAACAGATACGCAGTATTTT. It specifies CASSSDSAPPRTDTQYF.

The chain uses TRBV11-2 and TRBJ2-4, with D possibly TRBD2 on 6 matching bases. The germline CDR1 and CDR2 sequences are SGHAT and FQNNGV. Trimming stripped 2 bases from V and 16 bases from J, with 18 bases between. The CDR3 is 13 amino acids. CDR3 amino acids: CASSLPGTVSQYF. The CDR3 DNA reads TGTGCCAGCAGCTTACCCGGGACTGTAAGTCAATACTTC.

V is TRBV6-5 and J is TRBJ1-1; D uncertain. Trimming pared 0 bases from V and 1 base from J, leaving 12 bases between. The length of the CDR3 is 16 residues. Germline lookup yields CDR1 MNHEY and CDR2 SVGAGI. CDR3 loop: CASSYSIYNPNTEAFF. The CDR3 region has the DNA TGTGCCAGCAGTTACTCGATTTACAACCCGAACACTGAAGCTTTCTTT.

The chain combines TRBV9 with TRBJ2-2, with 7 nucleotides matching TRBD1. Germline CDR1 is SGDLS and CDR2 is YYNGEE. The V gene end was trimmed by 0 bases and the J gene end by 8 bases; junction bases not matched to a gene: 10. CDR3 length equals 16 residues. The CDR3 DNA reads TGTGCCAGCAGCGTAGAGGTCGGGACAGCTGGGGGGGAGCTGTTTTTT. Translating it yields CASSVEVGTAGGELFF.

The chain carries TRBV5-1 and TRBJ2-1, with D perhaps TRBD1 (5 bases). V dropped 4 bases and J dropped 5 bases, with 13 bases sitting between them. The CDR3 spans 14 residues. Germline CDR1 reads SGHRS; CDR2 reads YFSETQ. The CDR3 is CASSIGHSNNEQFF. CDR3 nucleotides: TGCGCCAGCAGCATTGGACACTCGAACAATGAGCAGTTCTTC.